The sequence of this T cell receptor beta chain was determined in a study of CD8 T cells in Susac syndrome. After extraction with the RNeasy kit, about 0.45 to 1 ug of the RNA was reverse transcribed using random hexamers. The method of amplification for TCR beta CDR3 was immunoSEQ multiplex PCR, covering 54 Vbeta and 13 Jbeta. Via MiXCR, TCRdb re-called the immunoSEQ multiplex PCR reads, giving one row per CDR3 protein. The repertoire holds some 200,000 distinct CDR3 sequences, roughly 95% seen once, with under 0.095% in the top ten. Trimming removed 3 bases from V and 5 bases from J, with 12 bases in between. The CDR3 length is 13 residues. Germline loops: CDR1 SGDLS, CDR2 YYNGEE. Sequencing of TCR beta was performed on blood CD8+ and CD4+ T cells. Multiple sclerosis controls were treatment-naive patients with stable or active relapsing-remitting disease. TEMRA cells were enriched by FACS, and CD4+ and CD8+ T cells were negatively isolated.

The rearrangement joins TRBV9 to TRBJ2-7; D is ambiguous. This receptor was obtained from a human donor with multiple sclerosis. The sequenced material came from CD4+ T cells from PBMCs. CDR3 region: CASSGVLEHEQYF. The CDR3 bases are TGTGCCAGCAGCGGAGTCCTCGAGCACGAGCAGTACTTC.